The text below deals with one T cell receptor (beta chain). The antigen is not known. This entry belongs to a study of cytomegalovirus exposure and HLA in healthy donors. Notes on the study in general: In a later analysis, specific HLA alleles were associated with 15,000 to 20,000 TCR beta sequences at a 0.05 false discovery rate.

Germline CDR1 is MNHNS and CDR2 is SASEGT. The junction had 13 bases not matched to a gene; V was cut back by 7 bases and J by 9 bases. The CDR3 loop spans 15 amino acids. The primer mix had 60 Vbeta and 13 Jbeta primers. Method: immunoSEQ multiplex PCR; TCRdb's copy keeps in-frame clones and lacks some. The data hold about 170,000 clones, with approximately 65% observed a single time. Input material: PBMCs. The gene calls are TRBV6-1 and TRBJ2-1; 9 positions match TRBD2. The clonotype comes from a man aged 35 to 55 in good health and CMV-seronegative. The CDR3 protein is CASKVEAGGSSEQFF. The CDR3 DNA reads TGTGCCAGCAAAGTAGAAGCGGGAGGAAGTAGTGAGCAGTTCTTC.